These T cell receptor beta chains were read from a single sample in a study of T-cell memory formation after mild COVID-19. Using its own MiXCR run on the 5' RACE reads, TCRdb lists one record per CDR3 protein. In the table there are about 360,000 distinct CDR3 sequences, 10% to 15% of which are singletons. Sequencing was performed on PBMCs or a T cell subset sorted from them (not recorded which). The receptor set was obtained from a man aged 18 to 35 who had mild COVID-19 (a few samples of this study predate the infection). Cell type and time point are not known. Each CDR3 is given with its conserved first and last residue. The order of the fields is clone size, CDR3 length, D gene, V gene, J gene, CDR3 protein, CDR3 DNA. A D gene is named only where the DNA matches it firmly. Clone size is given for some rows only: seen once, a few or many times, or a class if the clone is expanded.

>NA|15|TRBD1|TRBV12-3/TRBV12-4|TRBJ1-2
CASSLAGTGAYGYTF
TGTGCCAGCAGTTTAGCGGGGACAGGGGCCTATGGCTACACCTTC
>few|14|NA|TRBV7-2|TRBJ2-3
CASTPHKGPDTQYF
TGTGCCAGCACCCCTCATAAGGGCCCAGATACGCAGTATTTT
>few|14|NA|TRBV12-3/TRBV12-4|TRBJ1-1
CASSLAAGVTEAFF
TGTGCCAGCAGTTTAGCGGCCGGTGTCACTGAAGCTTTCTTT
>few|14|NA|TRBV12-3/TRBV12-4|TRBJ2-1
CASSSGKGRNEQFF
TGTGCCAGCAGTTCAGGGAAGGGTCGGAATGAGCAGTTCTTC
>NA|14|TRBD2|TRBV4-2|TRBJ2-1
CASSQDTGGNEQFF
TGTGCCAGCAGCCAAGATACGGGGGGCAATGAGCAGTTCTTC
>many|15|NA|TRBV29-1|TRBJ2-1
CSVVGAGSEDNEQFF
TGCAGCGTTGTAGGCGCAGGGTCGGAGGACAATGAGCAGTTCTTC
>NA|16|NA|TRBV6-5|TRBJ1-1
CASSYFVIAGITEAFF
TGTGCCAGCAGTTACTTCGTTATCGCGGGGATAACTGAAGCTTTCTTT
>few|15|NA|TRBV9|TRBJ1-2
CASSVDPGQAYGYTF
TGTGCCAGCAGCGTAGACCCTGGGCAGGCCTATGGCTACACCTTC
>NA|15|TRBD1|TRBV29-1|TRBJ1-2
CSVERSGDRGYGYTF
TGCAGCGTTGAAAGAAGTGGGGACAGGGGGTATGGCTACACCTTC
>NA|13|TRBD1|TRBV20-1|TRBJ1-5
CSAARDSNQPQHF
TGCAGTGCCGCGAGGGACAGTAATCAGCCCCAGCATTTT
>few|17|TRBD2|TRBV20-1|TRBJ2-3
CSARGPPGGGAPDTQYF
TGCAGTGCTAGAGGCCCCCCTGGCGGGGGGGCCCCAGATACGCAGTATTTT
>few|15|NA|TRBV6-5|TRBJ2-6
CASSSASSGANVLTF
TGTGCCAGCAGCTCAGCGAGCTCTGGGGCCAACGTCCTGACTTTC
>many|14|NA|TRBV7-2|TRBJ2-3
CASSRTPPVDTQYF
TGTGCCAGCAGCCGAACCCCACCCGTCGATACGCAGTATTTT
>NA|14|NA|TRBV7-2|TRBJ1-5
CASSYSWRNQPQHF
TGTGCCAGCAGCTATTCTTGGCGCAATCAGCCCCAGCATTTT
>few|14|NA|TRBV5-6|TRBJ1-4
CASSFMETNEKLFF
TGTGCCAGCAGCTTTATGGAAACTAATGAAAAACTGTTTTTT
>NA|13|NA|TRBV6-5|TRBJ2-3
CASGGAFWDTQYF
TGTGCCAGCGGGGGGGCGTTCTGGGATACGCAGTATTTT
>NA|11|NA|TRBV6-2/TRBV6-3|TRBJ2-1
CASANWGEQFF
TGTGCCAGCGCCAACTGGGGTGAGCAGTTCTTC
>many|13|NA|TRBV5-1|TRBJ2-7
CASSSTGSYEQYF
TGCGCCAGCAGCTCGACAGGTTCCTACGAGCAGTACTTC
>NA|13|NA|TRBV7-9|TRBJ1-2
CASSLADLYGYTF
TGTGCCAGCAGCTTAGCGGACCTCTATGGCTACACCTTC
>NA|13|NA|TRBV20-1|TRBJ2-6
CSAQNSGANVLTF
TGCAGTGCCCAGAACTCTGGGGCCAACGTCCTGACTTTC
>NA|15|TRBD2|TRBV20-1|TRBJ2-5
CSARSSGGGQETQYF
TGCAGTGCTAGAAGTAGCGGGGGAGGCCAAGAGACCCAGTACTTC
>few|15|NA|TRBV4-1|TRBJ1-5
CASSQEAGNNQPQHF
TGCGCCAGCAGCCAAGAGGCAGGAAACAATCAGCCCCAGCATTTT
>few|15|NA|TRBV20-1|TRBJ2-3
CSAISVRDVHDTQYF
TGCAGTGCTATTTCGGTGCGGGACGTACATGATACGCAGTATTTT
>NA|16|NA|TRBV6-5|TRBJ1-2
CASGAWEQITGGGYTF
TGTGCCAGCGGGGCGTGGGAACAGATAACCGGGGGTGGCTACACCTTC
>few|17|NA|TRBV18|TRBJ2-5
CASSPSRPPQGGGTQYF
TGTGCCAGCTCACCATCTAGACCCCCCCAGGGCGGAGGGACCCAGTACTTC